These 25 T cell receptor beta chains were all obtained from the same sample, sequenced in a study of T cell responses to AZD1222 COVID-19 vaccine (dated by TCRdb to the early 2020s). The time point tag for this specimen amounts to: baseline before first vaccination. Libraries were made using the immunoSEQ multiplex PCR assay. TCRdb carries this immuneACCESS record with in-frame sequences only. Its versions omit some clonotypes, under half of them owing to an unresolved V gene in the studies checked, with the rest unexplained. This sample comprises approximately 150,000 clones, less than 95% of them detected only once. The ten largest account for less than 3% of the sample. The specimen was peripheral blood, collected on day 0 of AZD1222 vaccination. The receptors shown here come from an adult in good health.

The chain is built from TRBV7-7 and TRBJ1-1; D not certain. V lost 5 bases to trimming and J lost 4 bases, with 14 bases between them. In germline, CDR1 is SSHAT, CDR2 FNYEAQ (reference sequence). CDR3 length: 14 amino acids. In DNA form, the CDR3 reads TGTGCCAGCAGCCCTAGCCCCGGCGGCACTGAAGCTTTCTTT. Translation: CASSPSPGGTEAFF.

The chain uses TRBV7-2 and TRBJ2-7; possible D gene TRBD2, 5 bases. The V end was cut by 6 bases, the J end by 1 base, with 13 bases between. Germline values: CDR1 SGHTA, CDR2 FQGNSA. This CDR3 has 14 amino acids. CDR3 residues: CASSRPDSSYEQYF. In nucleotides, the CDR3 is TGTGCCAGCAGTCGTCCGGACTCATCCTACGAGCAGTACTTC.

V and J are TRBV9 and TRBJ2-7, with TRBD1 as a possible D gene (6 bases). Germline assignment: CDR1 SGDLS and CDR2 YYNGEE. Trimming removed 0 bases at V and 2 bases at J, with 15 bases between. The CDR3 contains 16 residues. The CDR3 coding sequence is TGTGCCAGCAGCGTAGGTCTGGGGGCGACAACCTACGAGCAGTACTTC. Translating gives CASSVGLGATTYEQYF. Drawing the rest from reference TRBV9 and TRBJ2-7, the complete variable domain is DSGVTQTPKHLITATGQRVTLRCSPRSGDLSVYWYQQSLDQGLQFLIQYYNGEERAKGNILERFSAQQFPDLHSELNLSSLELGDSALYFCASSVGLGATTYEQYFGPGTRLTVT.

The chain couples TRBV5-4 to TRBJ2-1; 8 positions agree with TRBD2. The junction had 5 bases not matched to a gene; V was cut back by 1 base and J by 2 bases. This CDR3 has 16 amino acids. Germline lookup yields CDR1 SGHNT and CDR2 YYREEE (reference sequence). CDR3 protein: CASSLPSGGPYNEQFF. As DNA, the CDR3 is TGTGCCAGCAGCTTGCCCAGCGGGGGACCCTACAATGAGCAGTTCTTC.

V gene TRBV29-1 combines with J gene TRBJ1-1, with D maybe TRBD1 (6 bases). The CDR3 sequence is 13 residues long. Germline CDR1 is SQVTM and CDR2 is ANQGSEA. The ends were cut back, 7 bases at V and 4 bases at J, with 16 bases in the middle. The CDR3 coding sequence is TGCAGCGCCCGGGGGCCGGCGAGCACTGAAGCTTTCTTT. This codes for CSARGPASTEAFF.

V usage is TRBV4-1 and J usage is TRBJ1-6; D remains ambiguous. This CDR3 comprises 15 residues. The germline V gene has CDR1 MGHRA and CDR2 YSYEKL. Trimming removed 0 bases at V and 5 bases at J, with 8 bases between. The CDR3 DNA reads TGCGCCAGCAGCCAAGAAACGGTGGATAATTCACCCCTCCACTTT. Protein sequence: CASSQETVDNSPLHF.

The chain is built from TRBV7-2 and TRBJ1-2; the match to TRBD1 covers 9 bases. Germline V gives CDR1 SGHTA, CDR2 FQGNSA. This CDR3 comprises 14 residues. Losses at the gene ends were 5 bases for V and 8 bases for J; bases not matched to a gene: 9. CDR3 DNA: TGTGCCAGCAGCCCACAGGGGGCTGGAGAGGGCTACACCTTC. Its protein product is CASSPQGAGEGYTF.

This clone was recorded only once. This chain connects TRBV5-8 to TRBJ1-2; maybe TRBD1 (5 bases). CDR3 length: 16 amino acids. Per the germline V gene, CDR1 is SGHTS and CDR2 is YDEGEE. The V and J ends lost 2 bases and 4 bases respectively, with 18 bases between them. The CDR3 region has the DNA TGTGCCAGCAGCTTATATGACTTGTGGGACGGCTATGGCTACACCTTC. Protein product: CASSLYDLWDGYGYTF.

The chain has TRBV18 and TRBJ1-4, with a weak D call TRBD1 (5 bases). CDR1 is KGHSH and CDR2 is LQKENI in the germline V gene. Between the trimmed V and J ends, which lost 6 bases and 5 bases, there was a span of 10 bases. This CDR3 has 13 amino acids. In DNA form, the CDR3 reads TGTGCCAGCTCTCACGACAGAAATGAAAAACTGTTTTTT. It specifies CASSHDRNEKLFF.

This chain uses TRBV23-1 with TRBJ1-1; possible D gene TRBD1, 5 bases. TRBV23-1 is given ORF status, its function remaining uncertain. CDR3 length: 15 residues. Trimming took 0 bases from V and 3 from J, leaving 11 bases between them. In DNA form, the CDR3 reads TGCGCCAGCAGTCAATCCAGGGTTGGAGACACTGAAGCTTTCTTT. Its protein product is CASSQSRVGDTEAFF.

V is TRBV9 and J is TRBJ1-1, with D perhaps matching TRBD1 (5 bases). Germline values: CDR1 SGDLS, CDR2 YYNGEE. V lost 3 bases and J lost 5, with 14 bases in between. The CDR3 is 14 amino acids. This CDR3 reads CASSATSGGTEAFF. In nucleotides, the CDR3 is TGTGCCAGCAGCGCTACCTCGGGGGGGACTGAAGCTTTCTTT.

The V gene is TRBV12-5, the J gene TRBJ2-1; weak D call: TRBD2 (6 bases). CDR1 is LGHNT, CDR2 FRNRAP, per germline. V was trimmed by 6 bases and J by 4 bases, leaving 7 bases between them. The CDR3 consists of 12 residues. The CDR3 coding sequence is TGTGCTAGTGGACTAGCTTACAATGAGCAGTTCTTC. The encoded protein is CASGLAYNEQFF.

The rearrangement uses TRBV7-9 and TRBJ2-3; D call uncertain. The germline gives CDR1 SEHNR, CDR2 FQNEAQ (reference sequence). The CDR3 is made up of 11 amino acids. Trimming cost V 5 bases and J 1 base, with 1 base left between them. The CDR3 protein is CASSRTDTQYF. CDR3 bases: TGTGCCAGCAGCCGCACAGATACGCAGTATTTT.

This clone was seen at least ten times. CDR3 nucleotides: TGTGCCAGCAGCCAAGATGATGGGAACAGGGTCCACGAGCAGTACTTC. Its translation is CASSQDDGNRVHEQYF. This chain links TRBV3-1 (or the pseudogene TRBV3-2) with TRBJ2-7, with D possibly TRBD1 on 6 matching bases. With 0 bases removed from V and 5 bases from J, the gap between germline ends came to 17 bases. Germline CDR1 reads LGHDT; CDR2 reads YNNKEL (reference sequence). The CDR3 loop spans 16 amino acids.

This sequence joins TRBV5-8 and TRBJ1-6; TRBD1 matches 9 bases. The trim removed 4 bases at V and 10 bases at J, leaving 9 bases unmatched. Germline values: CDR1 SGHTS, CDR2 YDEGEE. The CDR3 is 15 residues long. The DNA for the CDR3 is TGTGCCAGCAGCGTAGGACAGGGGTCTCTATCACCCCTCCACTTT. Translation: CASSVGQGSLSPLHF.

The CDR3 spells CASSTQQNYGYTF. For the CDR3, the DNA is TGTGCCAGCAGCACCCAACAGAACTATGGCTACACCTTC. The chain carries TRBV5-6 and TRBJ1-2; D is undetermined. Trimming removed 4 bases from V and 2 bases from J, with 9 bases in between. The CDR3 runs 13 residues. CDR1 is SGHDT, CDR2 YYEEEE, per germline. The full variable domain, with the rest looked up from reference TRBV5-6 and TRBJ1-2, is DAGVTQSPTHLIKTRGQQVTLRCSPKSGHDTVSWYQQALGQGPQFIFQYYEEEERQRGNFPDRFSGHQFPNYSSELNVNALLLGDSALYLCASSTQQNYGYTFGSGTRLTVV.

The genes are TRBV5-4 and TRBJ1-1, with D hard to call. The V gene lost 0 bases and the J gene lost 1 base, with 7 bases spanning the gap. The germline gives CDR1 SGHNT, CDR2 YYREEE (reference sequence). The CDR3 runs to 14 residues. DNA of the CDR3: TGTGCCAGCAGCTTGGCCGGGCGGAACACTGAAGCTTTCTTT. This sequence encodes CASSLAGRNTEAFF.

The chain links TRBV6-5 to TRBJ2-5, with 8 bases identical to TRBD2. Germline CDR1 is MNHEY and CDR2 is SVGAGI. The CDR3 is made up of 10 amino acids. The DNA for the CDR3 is TGTGCTTCGGGGGGGGAGACCCAGTACTTC. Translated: CASGGETQYF.

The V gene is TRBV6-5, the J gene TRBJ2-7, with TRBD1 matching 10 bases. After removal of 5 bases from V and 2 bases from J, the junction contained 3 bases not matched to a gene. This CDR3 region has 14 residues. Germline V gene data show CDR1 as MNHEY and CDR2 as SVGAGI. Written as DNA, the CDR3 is TGTGCCAGCAGTACGGACAGGGGGACCTACGAGCAGTACTTC. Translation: CASSTDRGTYEQYF.

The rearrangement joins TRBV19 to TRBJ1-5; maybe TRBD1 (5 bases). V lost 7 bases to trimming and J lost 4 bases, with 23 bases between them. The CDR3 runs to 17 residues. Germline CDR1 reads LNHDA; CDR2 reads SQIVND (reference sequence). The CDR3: CASTTGGLSVSNQPQHF. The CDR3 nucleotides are TGTGCCAGTACCACTGGGGGGTTAAGTGTATCGAATCAGCCCCAGCATTTT.

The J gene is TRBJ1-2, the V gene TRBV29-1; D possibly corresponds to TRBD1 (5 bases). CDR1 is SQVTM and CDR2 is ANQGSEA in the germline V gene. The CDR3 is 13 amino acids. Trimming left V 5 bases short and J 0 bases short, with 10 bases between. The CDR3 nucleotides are TGCAGCGTTCAGACAGAAGCTAACTATGGCTACACCTTC. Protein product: CSVQTEANYGYTF.

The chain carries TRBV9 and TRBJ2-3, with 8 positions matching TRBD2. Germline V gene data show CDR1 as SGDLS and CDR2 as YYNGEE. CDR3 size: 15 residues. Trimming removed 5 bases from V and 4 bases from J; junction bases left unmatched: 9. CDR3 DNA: TGTGCCAGCAGTTCCCGGGGGGGCCGAGCAGATACGCAGTATTTT. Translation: CASSSRGGRADTQYF.

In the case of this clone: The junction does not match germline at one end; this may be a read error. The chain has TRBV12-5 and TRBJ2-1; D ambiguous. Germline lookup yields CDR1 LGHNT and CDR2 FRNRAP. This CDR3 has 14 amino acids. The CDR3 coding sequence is TGTGCTAGTGGCTTGGAGACTGTCTACAATGAGCAGTTCTTC. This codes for CASGLETVYNEQFF.

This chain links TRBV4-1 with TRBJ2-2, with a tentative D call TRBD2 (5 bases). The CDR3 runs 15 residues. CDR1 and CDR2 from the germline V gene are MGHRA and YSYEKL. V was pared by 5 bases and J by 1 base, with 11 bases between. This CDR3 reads CASSEGARNTGELFF. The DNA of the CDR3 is TGCGCCAGCAGCGAGGGCGCTCGGAACACCGGGGAGCTGTTTTTT.

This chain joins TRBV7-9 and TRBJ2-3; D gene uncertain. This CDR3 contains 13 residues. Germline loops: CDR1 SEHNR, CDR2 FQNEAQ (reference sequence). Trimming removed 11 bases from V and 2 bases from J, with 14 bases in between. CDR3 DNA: TGTGCCCTGCAGAACGCCTACACAGATACGCAGTATTTT. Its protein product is CALQNAYTDTQYF.